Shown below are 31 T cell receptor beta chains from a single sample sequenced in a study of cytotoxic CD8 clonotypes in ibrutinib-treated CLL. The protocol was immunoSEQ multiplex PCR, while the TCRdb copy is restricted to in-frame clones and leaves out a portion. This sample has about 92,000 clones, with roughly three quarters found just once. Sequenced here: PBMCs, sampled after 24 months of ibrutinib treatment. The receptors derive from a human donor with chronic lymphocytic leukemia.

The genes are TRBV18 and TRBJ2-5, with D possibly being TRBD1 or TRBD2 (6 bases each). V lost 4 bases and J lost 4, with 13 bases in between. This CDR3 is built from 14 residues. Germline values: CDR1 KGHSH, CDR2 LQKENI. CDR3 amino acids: CASSQDGGRETQYF. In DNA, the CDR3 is TGTGCCAGCTCACAAGACGGGGGCCGAGAGACCCAGTACTTC.

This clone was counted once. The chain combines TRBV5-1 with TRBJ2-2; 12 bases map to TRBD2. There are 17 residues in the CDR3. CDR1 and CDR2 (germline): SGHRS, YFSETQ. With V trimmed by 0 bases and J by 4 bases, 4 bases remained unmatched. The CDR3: CASSLGLAGAFTGELFF. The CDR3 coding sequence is TGCGCCAGCAGCTTGGGACTAGCGGGAGCCTTCACCGGGGAGCTGTTTTTT.

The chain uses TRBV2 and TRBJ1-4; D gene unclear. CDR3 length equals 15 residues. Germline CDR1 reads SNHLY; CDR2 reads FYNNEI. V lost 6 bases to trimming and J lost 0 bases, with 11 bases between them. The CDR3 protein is CASRRAQATNEKLFF. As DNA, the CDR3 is TGTGCCAGCAGAAGGGCCCAAGCAACTAATGAAAAACTGTTTTTT. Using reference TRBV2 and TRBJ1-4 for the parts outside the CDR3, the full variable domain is EPEVTQTPSHQVTQMGQEVILRCVPISNHLYFYWYRQILGQKVEFLVSFYNNEISEKSEIFDDQFSVERPDGSNFTLKIRSTKLEDSAMYFCASRRAQATNEKLFFGSGTQLSVL.

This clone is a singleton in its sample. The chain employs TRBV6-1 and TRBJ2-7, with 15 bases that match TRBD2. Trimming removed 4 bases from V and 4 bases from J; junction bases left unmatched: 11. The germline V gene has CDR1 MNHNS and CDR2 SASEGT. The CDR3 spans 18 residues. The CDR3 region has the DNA TGTGCCAGCAGTGGGACTAGCGGGAGGGTGAGTCGGGGGTACGAGCAGTACTTC. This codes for CASSGTSGRVSRGYEQYF.

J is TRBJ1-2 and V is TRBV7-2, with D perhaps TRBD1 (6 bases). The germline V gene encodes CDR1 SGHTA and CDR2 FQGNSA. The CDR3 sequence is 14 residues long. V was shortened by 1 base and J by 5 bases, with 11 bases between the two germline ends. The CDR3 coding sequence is TGTGCCAGCAGCTTAGAGTCAGGGGCTTATGGCTACACCTTC. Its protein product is CASSLESGAYGYTF.

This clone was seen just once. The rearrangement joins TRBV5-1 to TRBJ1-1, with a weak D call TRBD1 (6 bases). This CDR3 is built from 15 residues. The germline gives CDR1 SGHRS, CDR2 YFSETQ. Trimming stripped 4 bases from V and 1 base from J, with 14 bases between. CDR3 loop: CASSRTGGGNTEAFF. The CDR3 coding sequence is TGCGCCAGCAGCCGCACCGGAGGGGGGAACACTGAAGCTTTCTTT.

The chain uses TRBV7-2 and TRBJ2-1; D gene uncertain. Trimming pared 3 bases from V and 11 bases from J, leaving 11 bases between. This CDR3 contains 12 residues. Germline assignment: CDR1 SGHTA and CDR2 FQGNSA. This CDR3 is CASSFYNDKQFF. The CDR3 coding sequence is TGTGCCAGCAGCTTTTACAATGATAAGCAGTTCTTC. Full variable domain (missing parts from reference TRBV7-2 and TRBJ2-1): GAGVSQSPSNKVTEKGKDVELRCDPISGHTALYWYRQSLGQGLEFLIYFQGNSAPDKSGLPSDRFSAERTGGSVSTLTIQRTQQEDSAVYLCASSFYNDKQFFGPGTRLTVL.

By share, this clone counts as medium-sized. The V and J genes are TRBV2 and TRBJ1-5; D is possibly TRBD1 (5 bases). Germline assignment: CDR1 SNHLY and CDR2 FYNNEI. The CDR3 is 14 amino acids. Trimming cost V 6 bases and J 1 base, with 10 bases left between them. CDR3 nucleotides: TGTGCCAGCAGGACCTGGGACAGCAATCAGCCCCAGCATTTT. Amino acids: CASRTWDSNQPQHF.

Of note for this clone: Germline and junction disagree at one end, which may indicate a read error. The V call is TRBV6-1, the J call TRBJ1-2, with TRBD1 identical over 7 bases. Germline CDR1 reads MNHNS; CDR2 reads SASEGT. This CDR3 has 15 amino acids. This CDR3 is CAISESGTANYGYTF. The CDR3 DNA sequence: TGTGCCATCAGTGAGTCCGGGACAGCTAACTATGGCTACACCTTC.

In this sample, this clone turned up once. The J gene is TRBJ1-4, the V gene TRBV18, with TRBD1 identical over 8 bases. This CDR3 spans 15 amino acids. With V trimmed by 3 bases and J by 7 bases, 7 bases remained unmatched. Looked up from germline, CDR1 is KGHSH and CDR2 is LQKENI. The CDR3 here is CASSPGQGQREKLFF. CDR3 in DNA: TGTGCCAGCTCACCCGGACAGGGACAGCGTGAAAAACTGTTTTTT.

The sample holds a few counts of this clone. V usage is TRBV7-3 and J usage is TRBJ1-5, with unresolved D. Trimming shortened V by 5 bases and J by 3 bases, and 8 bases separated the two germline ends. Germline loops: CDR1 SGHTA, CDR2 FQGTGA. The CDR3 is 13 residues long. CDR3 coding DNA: TGTGCCAGCAGCCCCGGAGCCAATCAGCCCCAGCATTTT. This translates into CASSPGANQPQHF.

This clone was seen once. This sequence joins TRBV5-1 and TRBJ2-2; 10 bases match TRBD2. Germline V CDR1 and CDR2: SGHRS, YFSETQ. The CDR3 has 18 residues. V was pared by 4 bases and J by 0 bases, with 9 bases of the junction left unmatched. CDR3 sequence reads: CASSPYSGRVANTGELFF. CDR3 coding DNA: TGCGCCAGCAGCCCCTACAGCGGGAGGGTAGCGAACACCGGGGAGCTGTTTTTT.

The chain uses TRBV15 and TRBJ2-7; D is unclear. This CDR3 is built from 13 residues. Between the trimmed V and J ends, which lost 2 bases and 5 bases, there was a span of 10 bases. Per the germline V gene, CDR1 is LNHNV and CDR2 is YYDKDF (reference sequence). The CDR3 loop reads CATSRQLIDEQYF. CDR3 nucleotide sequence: TGTGCCACCAGCAGACAACTCATTGACGAGCAGTACTTC.

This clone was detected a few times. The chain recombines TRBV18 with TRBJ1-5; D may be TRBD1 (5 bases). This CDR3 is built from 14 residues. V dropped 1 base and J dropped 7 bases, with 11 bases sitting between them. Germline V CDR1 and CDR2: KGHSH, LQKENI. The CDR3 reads CASSPQGFGQPQHF. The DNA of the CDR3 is TGTGCCAGCTCACCACAGGGGTTTGGGCAGCCCCAGCATTTT.

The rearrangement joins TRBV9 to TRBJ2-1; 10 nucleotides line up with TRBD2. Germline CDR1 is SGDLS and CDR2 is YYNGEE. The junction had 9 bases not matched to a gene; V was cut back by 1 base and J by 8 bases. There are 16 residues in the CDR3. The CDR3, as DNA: TGTGCCAGCAGCGTATCCCAACTAGCGGGGAGGGATGAGCAGTTCTTC. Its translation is CASSVSQLAGRDEQFF.

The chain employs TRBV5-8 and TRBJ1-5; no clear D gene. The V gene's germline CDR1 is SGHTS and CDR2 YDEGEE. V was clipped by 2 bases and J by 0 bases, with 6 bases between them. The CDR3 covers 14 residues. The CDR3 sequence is CASSFGDSNQPQHF. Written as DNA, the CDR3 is TGTGCCAGCAGCTTCGGGGATAGCAATCAGCCCCAGCATTTT.

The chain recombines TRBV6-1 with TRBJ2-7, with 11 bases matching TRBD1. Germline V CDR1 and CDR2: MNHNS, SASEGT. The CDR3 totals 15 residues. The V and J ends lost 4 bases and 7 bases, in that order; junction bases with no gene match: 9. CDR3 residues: CASSALGTGGREQYF. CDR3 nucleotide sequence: TGTGCCAGCAGTGCCCTTGGGACAGGGGGTCGGGAGCAGTACTTC.

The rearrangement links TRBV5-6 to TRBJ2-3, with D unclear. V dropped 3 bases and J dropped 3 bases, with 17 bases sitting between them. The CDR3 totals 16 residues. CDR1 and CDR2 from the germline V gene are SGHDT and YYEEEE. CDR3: CASSSTYLGSTDTQYF. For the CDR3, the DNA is TGTGCCAGCAGCTCCACCTACCTAGGTTCGACAGATACGCAGTATTTT.

CDR3 residues: CASSLGNSRSGNTIYF. The DNA for the CDR3 is TGTGCCAGCAGCTTAGGCAACTCACGCTCTGGAAACACCATATATTTT. This chain joins TRBV7-9 and TRBJ1-3; D is unclear. CDR1 SEHNR and CDR2 FQNEAQ come from the germline V gene (reference sequence). This CDR3 has 16 residues. The V and J ends lost 1 base and 0 bases respectively, with 10 bases between them.

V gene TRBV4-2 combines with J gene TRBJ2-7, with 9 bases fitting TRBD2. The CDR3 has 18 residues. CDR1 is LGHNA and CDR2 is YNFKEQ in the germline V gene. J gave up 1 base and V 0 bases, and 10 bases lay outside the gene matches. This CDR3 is CASSQDNRGGRASYEQYF. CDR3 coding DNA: TGTGCCAGCAGCCAAGATAATCGAGGCGGGAGGGCTTCCTACGAGCAGTACTTC.

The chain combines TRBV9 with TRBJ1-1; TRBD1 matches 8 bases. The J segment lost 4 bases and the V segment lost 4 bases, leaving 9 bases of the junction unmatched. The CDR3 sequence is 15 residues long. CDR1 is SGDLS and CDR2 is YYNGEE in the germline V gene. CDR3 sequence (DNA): TGTGCCAGCAGCTCGTACAGGGGGAGTACCACTGAAGCTTTCTTT. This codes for CASSSYRGSTTEAFF.

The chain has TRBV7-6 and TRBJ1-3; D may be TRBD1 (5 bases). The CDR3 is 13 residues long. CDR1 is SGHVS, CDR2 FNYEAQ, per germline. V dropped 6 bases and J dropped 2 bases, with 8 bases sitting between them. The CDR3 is CASSQGAGNTIYF. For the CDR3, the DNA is TGTGCCAGCAGTCAGGGTGCTGGAAACACCATATATTTT.

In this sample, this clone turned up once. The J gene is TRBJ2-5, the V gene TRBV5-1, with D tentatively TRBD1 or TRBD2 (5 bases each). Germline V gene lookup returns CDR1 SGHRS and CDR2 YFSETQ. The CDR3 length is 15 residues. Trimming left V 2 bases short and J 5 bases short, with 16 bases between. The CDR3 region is CASSLEGSRRETQYF. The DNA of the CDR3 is TGCGCCAGCAGCTTAGAGGGGTCCCGAAGGGAGACCCAGTACTTC.

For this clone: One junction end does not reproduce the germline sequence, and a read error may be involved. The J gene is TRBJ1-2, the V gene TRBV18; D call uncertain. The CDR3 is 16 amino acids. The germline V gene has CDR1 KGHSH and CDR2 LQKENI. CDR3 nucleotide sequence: TGTGCCAGCTCATCACCCCCGGGAGCTCTTAACTATGGCTACACCTTC. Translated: CASSSPPGALNYGYTF.

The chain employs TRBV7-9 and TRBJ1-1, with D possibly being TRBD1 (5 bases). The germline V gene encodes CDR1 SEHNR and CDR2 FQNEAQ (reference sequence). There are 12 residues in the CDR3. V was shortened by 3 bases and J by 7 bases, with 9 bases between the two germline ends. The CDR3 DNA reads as TGTGCCAGCAGCTTGCAGGGAATTGAAGCTTTCTTT. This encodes CASSLQGIEAFF.

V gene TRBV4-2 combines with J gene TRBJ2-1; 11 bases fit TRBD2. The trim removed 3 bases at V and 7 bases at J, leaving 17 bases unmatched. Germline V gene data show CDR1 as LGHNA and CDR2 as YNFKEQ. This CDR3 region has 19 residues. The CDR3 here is CASSQEGLAAPFGGNEQFF. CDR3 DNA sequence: TGTGCCAGCAGCCAGGAGGGACTAGCGGCCCCATTTGGGGGGAATGAGCAGTTCTTC.

CDR3 protein: CASRARDLNTGELFF. Here the CDR3 DNA reads TGTGCCAGCAGGGCCCGGGACTTAAACACCGGGGAGCTGTTTTTT. The genes are TRBV2 and TRBJ2-2, with a possible D match to TRBD2 (6 bases). This CDR3 is built from 15 residues. V lost 6 bases and J lost 2, with 13 bases in between. Germline loops: CDR1 SNHLY, CDR2 FYNNEI.

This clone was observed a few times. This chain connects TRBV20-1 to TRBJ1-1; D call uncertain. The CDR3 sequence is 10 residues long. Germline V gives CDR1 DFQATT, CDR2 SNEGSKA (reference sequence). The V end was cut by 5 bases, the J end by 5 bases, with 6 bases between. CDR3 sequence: CSAPETEAFF. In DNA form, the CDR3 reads TGCAGTGCTCCGGAAACTGAAGCTTTCTTT.

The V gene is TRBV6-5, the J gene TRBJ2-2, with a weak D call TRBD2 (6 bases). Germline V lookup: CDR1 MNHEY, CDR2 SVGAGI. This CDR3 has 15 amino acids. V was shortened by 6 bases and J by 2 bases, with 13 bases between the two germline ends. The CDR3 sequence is CASSPAAGNTGELFF. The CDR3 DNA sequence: TGTGCCAGCAGCCCCGCGGCGGGAAACACCGGGGAGCTGTTTTTT.

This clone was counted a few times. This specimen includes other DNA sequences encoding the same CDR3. The CDR3 loop is CASSLGGQRSPLHF. In DNA form, the CDR3 reads TGTGCCAGCAGCTTAGGAGGACAGCGATCACCCCTCCACTTT. The chain is built from TRBV7-9 and TRBJ1-6; a possible D gene is TRBD1 (6 bases). The germline CDR1 and CDR2 sequences are SEHNR and FQNEAQ (reference sequence). The CDR3 is 14 residues long. Trimming shortened V by 1 base and J by 10 bases, and 11 bases separated the two germline ends.

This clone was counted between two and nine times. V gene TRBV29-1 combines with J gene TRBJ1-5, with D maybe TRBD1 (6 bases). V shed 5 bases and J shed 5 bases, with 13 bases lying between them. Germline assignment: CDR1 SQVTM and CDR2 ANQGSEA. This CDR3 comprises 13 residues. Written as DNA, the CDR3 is TGCAGCGTTCAGGGGAAGTTCGATCAGCCCCAGCATTTT. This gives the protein CSVQGKFDQPQHF.